This entry lists 26 T cell receptor beta chains sequenced from one sample in a study of regulatory T cells in long-lasting Graves disease. Arm-PCR of CDR3 regions and iRepertoire HTBI primers were used to build TCR beta libraries. A single record per CDR3 protein comes from TCRdb applying MiXCR to the multiplex PCR reads. The sample has approximately 500,000 distinct CDR3 sequences, about 22% seen once. Documented time point: persistent/refractory GD, antithyroid drugs over 5 years with positive TRAb. Extracted PBMC RNA gave rise to the TCR library. The sequencing here drew on peripheral blood mononuclear cells (PBMCs), taken when the disease was refractory, from a patient treated with antithyroid drugs. The source is a female donor with Graves disease.

The gene calls are TRBV7-8 and TRBJ1-5; D is perhaps TRBD1 (5 bases). The germline V and J ends were trimmed by 2 bases and 7 bases, with 15 bases remaining between them. The CDR3 is 15 residues long. Germline assignment: CDR1 SGHVS and CDR2 FQNEAQ. CDR3 amino acids: CASSLISGAWQPQHF. In nucleotides, the CDR3 is TGTGCCAGCAGCTTAATTAGCGGGGCTTGGCAGCCCCAGCATTTT.

This clonotype was counted at least ten times. The chain links TRBV2 to TRBJ2-5; D gene unclear. The ends were cut back, 3 bases at V and 2 bases at J, with 7 bases in the middle. Germline values: CDR1 SNHLY, CDR2 FYNNEI. The CDR3 contains 13 residues. The CDR3 spells CASSEQTQETQYF. The CDR3 nucleotides read TGTGCCAGCAGTGAGCAGACACAAGAGACCCAGTACTTC. Drawing the rest from reference TRBV2 and TRBJ2-5, the complete variable domain is EPEVTQTPSHQVTQMGQEVILRCVPISNHLYFYWYRQILGQKVEFLVSFYNNEISEKSEIFDDQFSVERPDGSNFTLKIRSTKLEDSAMYFCASSEQTQETQYFGPGTRLLVL.

This clonotype was counted many times. The V call is TRBV27, the J call TRBJ1-1; 8 bases are a match to TRBD1. The CDR3 is made up of 14 amino acids. CDR1 MNHEY and CDR2 SMNVEV come from the germline V gene (reference sequence). Trimming removed 8 bases from V and 4 bases from J; junction bases left unmatched: 9. CDR3 bases: TGTGCCAGCCTGGGCCTCACAGGGGGCACTGAAGCTTTCTTT. The encoded protein is CASLGLTGGTEAFF.

In this sample, this clonotype turned up many times. The genes are TRBV7-2 and TRBJ2-7; 13 positions match TRBD2. The V segment lost 5 bases and the J segment 0 bases; nucleotides outside the gene matches: 4. The CDR3 length is 16 residues. Germline V lookup: CDR1 SGHTA, CDR2 FQGNSA. For the CDR3, the DNA is TGTGCCAGCAGCCGCCGGACTAGCGGGAGCTCCTACGAGCAGTACTTC. Translating gives CASSRRTSGSSYEQYF. The whole variable domain, filled in from reference TRBV7-2 and TRBJ2-7, reads GAGVSQSPSNKVTEKGKDVELRCDPISGHTALYWYRQSLGQGLEFLIYFQGNSAPDKSGLPSDRFSAERTGGSVSTLTIQRTQQEDSAVYLCASSRRTSGSSYEQYFGPGTRLTVT.

This clonotype came up many times. The chain links TRBV6-1 to TRBJ1-2; D is perhaps TRBD1 (5 bases). With 7 bases removed from V and 8 bases from J, the gap between germline ends came to 20 bases. Germline V lookup: CDR1 MNHNS, CDR2 SASEGT. The CDR3 has 14 amino acids. The CDR3 bases are TGTGCCAGCACTTCCCTCCGGCTAGGGGACGGCTACACCTTC. Protein product: CASTSLRLGDGYTF.

This sequence joins TRBV7-2 and TRBJ2-7; the D gene is possibly TRBD2 (7 bases). The germline gives CDR1 SGHTA, CDR2 FQGNSA. Between the trimmed V and J ends, which lost 1 base and 2 bases, there was a span of 15 bases. The CDR3 runs 16 residues. CDR3: CASSLEGGGPAYEQYF. CDR3 bases: TGTGCCAGCAGCTTAGAGGGGGGAGGGCCGGCCTACGAGCAGTACTTC.

The chain couples TRBV13 to TRBJ2-1; 9 nucleotides line up with TRBD2. Germline V lookup: CDR1 PRHDT, CDR2 FYEKMQ (reference sequence). The CDR3 is 17 residues long. Trimming took 5 bases from V and 1 from J; bases not matched to a gene: 9. The CDR3 nucleotides read TGTGCCAGCAGCAAATCGGGACTAGCCGTTTCCTACAATGAGCAGTTCTTC. It is translated as CASSKSGLAVSYNEQFF.

The rearrangement links TRBV5-5 to TRBJ1-3; perhaps TRBD1 as D (6 bases). Germline loops: CDR1 SGHKS, CDR2 YYEKEE (reference sequence). V dropped 2 bases and J dropped 0 bases, with 12 bases sitting between them. The CDR3 is 16 residues long. The CDR3 coding sequence is TGTGCCAGCAGCTTAACTGGACAGAGCTCTGGAAACACCATATATTTT. Residues: CASSLTGQSSGNTIYF.

The sample holds many counts of this clonotype. This chain links TRBV19 with TRBJ1-1, with TRBD1 matching over 11 bases. Germline loops: CDR1 LNHDA, CDR2 SQIVND (reference sequence). V shed 6 bases, J shed 4 bases, and the junction held 7 bases outside the gene matches. The CDR3 totals 15 residues. CDR3 nucleotides: TGTGCCAGTAGGAGGGACAGGGGGACGGTCACTGAAGCTTTCTTT. Its protein product is CASRRDRGTVTEAFF. Combining the CDR3 with reference TRBV19 and TRBJ1-1 gives the whole variable domain DGGITQSPKYLFRKEGQNVTLSCEQNLNHDAMYWYRQDPGQGLRLIYYSQIVNDFQKGDIAEGYSVSREKKESFPLTVTSAQKNPTAFYLCASRRDRGTVTEAFFGQGTRLTVV.

This clonotype was detected ten times or more. The chain couples TRBV6-1 to TRBJ2-7; 12 nucleotides agree with TRBD2. The CDR3 length is 14 residues. V shed 7 bases and J 6 bases; nucleotides not matched to a gene: 7. Germline V gene lookup returns CDR1 MNHNS and CDR2 SASEGT. As DNA, the CDR3 is TGTGCCAGCAACACCGGGACTAGCGGGCCCGAGCAGTACTTC. It is translated as CASNTGTSGPEQYF.

This clonotype has just a few counts. The V gene is TRBV30, the J gene TRBJ1-5, with D uncertain. The germline V gene has CDR1 GTSNPN and CDR2 SVGIG (reference sequence). Between the trimmed V and J ends, which lost 1 base and 6 bases, there was a span of 10 bases. This CDR3 region has 13 residues. CDR3 sequence: CAWSGGTGQPQHF. Here the CDR3 DNA reads TGTGCCTGGAGTGGGGGTACCGGTCAGCCCCAGCATTTT.

The gene calls are TRBV12-3 or TRBV12-4 and TRBJ2-7; D might be TRBD1 or TRBD2, each matching 7 bases. This CDR3 has 15 amino acids. The V end lost 5 bases, the J end lost 4 bases, and 18 bases lay between the germline ends. In DNA form, the CDR3 reads TGTGCCAGCAGTCCCCCCAGACAGGGAGGGTACGAGCAGTACTTC. Protein: CASSPPRQGGYEQYF.

The chain combines TRBV19 with TRBJ2-2; weak D call: TRBD2 (6 bases). Trimming stripped 7 bases from V and 3 bases from J, with 12 bases between. There are 14 residues in the CDR3. Germline assignment: CDR1 LNHDA and CDR2 SQIVND (reference sequence). Here the CDR3 DNA reads TGTGCCAGTAAAAAAAGGGACTACACCGGGGAGCTGTTTTTT. It codes for CASKKRDYTGELFF.

This clonotype has at least ten counts. The gene calls are TRBV28 and TRBJ1-5; D is perhaps TRBD1 (5 bases). The CDR3 spans 15 residues. The V end was cut by 4 bases, the J end by 2 bases, with 12 bases between. The germline CDR1 and CDR2 sequences are MDHEN and SYDVKM. CDR3 amino acids: CASSYARERNQPQHF. The CDR3 DNA reads TGTGCCAGCAGTTACGCCAGGGAGCGCAATCAGCCCCAGCATTTT.

The rearrangement uses TRBV7-9 and TRBJ2-2; D is tentatively TRBD1 or TRBD2 (6 bases each). This CDR3 contains 21 residues. The V gene's germline CDR1 is SEHNR and CDR2 FQNEAQ (reference sequence). Trimming pared 0 bases from V and 4 bases from J, leaving 27 bases between. The CDR3 loop reads CASSLATGFGERLGATGELFF. The CDR3 coding sequence is TGTGCCAGCAGCTTAGCCACAGGGTTTGGAGAACGACTAGGGGCCACCGGGGAGCTGTTTTTT.

Ten or more counts support this clonotype. The chain uses TRBV28 and TRBJ1-2; 7 bases fit TRBD1. The V and J ends lost 7 bases and 4 bases, in that order; junction bases with no gene match: 9. Germline assignment: CDR1 MDHEN and CDR2 SYDVKM. This CDR3 spans 14 amino acids. CDR3 protein: CASNPGQPPYGYTF. The CDR3 DNA sequence: TGTGCCAGCAACCCGGGACAGCCACCCTATGGCTACACCTTC.

There are many counts of this clonotype. V usage is TRBV2 and J usage is TRBJ1-5, with 10 bases fitting TRBD1. Trimming removed 7 bases from V and 6 bases from J; junction bases left unmatched: 9. Germline V CDR1 and CDR2: SNHLY, FYNNEI. This CDR3 contains 15 residues. CDR3 amino acids: CASNPGTGAFQPQHF. The CDR3 nucleotides are TGTGCCAGCAATCCCGGGACAGGGGCTTTTCAGCCCCAGCATTTT.

The genes are TRBV20-1 and TRBJ2-1, with D unresolved. The CDR3 sequence is 15 residues long. V lost 3 bases and J 0 bases, leaving 12 bases between the germline ends. Per germline, CDR1 DFQATT and CDR2 SNEGSKA (reference sequence). The CDR3 is CSASGDGTSYNEQFF. CDR3 in DNA: TGCAGTGCTAGCGGAGACGGTACCTCCTACAATGAGCAGTTCTTC.

This clonotype was found a few times. Since a much larger clone is just one base distant, this may be a read error. The chain combines TRBV28 with TRBJ2-5, with 7 bases lining up with TRBD2. With 8 bases clipped from V and 7 bases from J, the junction kept 7 bases outside the gene matches. Germline CDR1 is MDHEN and CDR2 is SYDVKM. This CDR3 comprises 12 residues. In DNA, the CDR3 is TGTGCCAGCTCCGTCCCGGGAGGGACCCAGTACTTC. Its translation is CASSVPGGTQYF.

This clonotype has ten or more counts. The V and J genes are TRBV2 and TRBJ1-1; a possible D gene is TRBD1 (5 bases). Trimming left V 1 base short and J 6 bases short, with 12 bases between. Germline values: CDR1 SNHLY, CDR2 FYNNEI. The CDR3 has 14 residues. CDR3 in amino acids: CASSEVGAPAEAFF. The CDR3 DNA sequence: TGTGCCAGCAGTGAAGTCGGGGCCCCAGCTGAAGCTTTCTTT.

This chain joins TRBV12-3 or TRBV12-4 and TRBJ2-2; 9 bases agree with TRBD1. The CDR3 covers 20 residues. Trimming took 0 bases from V and 6 from J; bases not matched to a gene: 17. CDR3 in amino acids: CASSLALLPPGTGKAGELFF. CDR3 DNA: TGTGCCAGCAGTTTAGCGTTATTGCCTCCCGGGACAGGGAAGGCCGGGGAGCTGTTTTTT.

The J gene is TRBJ2-5, the V gene TRBV4-2, with no clear D. CDR3 length: 14 amino acids. Trimming stripped 3 bases from V and 3 bases from J, with 11 bases between. In germline, CDR1 is LGHNA, CDR2 YNFKEQ. CDR3 in amino acids: CASSHSSREETQYF. The CDR3 DNA sequence: TGTGCCAGCAGCCATTCTAGTAGGGAAGAGACCCAGTACTTC.

This clonotype was observed at least ten times. The chain carries TRBV27 and TRBJ2-5; D not resolved. Looked up from germline, CDR1 is MNHEY and CDR2 is SMNVEV (reference sequence). The CDR3 length is 15 residues. Trimming cost V 6 bases and J 7 bases, with 21 bases left between them. In DNA form, the CDR3 reads TGTGCCAGCAGCCCCGCCGGAGACTCCGCACGGACCCAGTACTTC. Translating it yields CASSPAGDSARTQYF.

This CDR3 reads CASSQDMGLGGAVQTQYF. CDR3 DNA: TGTGCCAGCAGCCAAGATATGGGATTAGGGGGAGCAGTGCAGACCCAGTACTTC. This chain joins TRBV3-1 and TRBJ2-5; D might be TRBD1 (6 bases). Germline V gene data show CDR1 as LGHDT and CDR2 as YNNKEL (reference sequence). Between the trimmed V and J ends, which lost 0 bases and 6 bases, there was a span of 23 bases. CDR3 length equals 18 residues.

About this clonotype itself: A much larger clone lies a single base off, so this may be a read error. The chain carries TRBV11-2 and TRBJ2-5; tentative D call: TRBD1 (5 bases). CDR3 size: 14 residues. Per the germline V gene, CDR1 is SGHAT and CDR2 is FQNNGV. The CDR3 protein is CASGLSAGSETQYF. For the CDR3, the DNA is TGTGCCAGCGGCTTGTCGGCAGGGTCAGAGACCCAGTACTTC. The whole variable domain, remainder taken from reference TRBV11-2 and TRBJ2-5, is EAGVAQSPRYKIIEKRQSVAFWCNPISGHATLYWYQQILGQGPKLLIQFQNNGVVDDSQLPKDRFSAERLKGVDSTLKIQPAKLEDSAVYLCASGLSAGSETQYFGPGTRLLVL.

This clonotype was counted a few times. The junction differs from germline at one of its ends, possibly a read error. The chain has TRBV5-8 and TRBJ2-7, with 10 positions matching TRBD1. CDR1 SGHTS and CDR2 YDEGEE come from the germline V gene. The CDR3 has 15 amino acids. CDR3 coding DNA: TGTGCCGGCAGCTCAAGGACAGGGGGGTCCTACGAGCAGTACTTC. It yields the protein CAGSSRTGGSYEQYF.